This T cell receptor (beta chain) stems from a study of blood T cell repertoires in COVID-19 (dated by TCRdb to about 2020). As for the study more broadly: Collaborator samples came from the United States, Italy and Spain and covered acute and convalescent phases of COVID-19. Where available, HLA class I and class II types were obtained from metadata supplied by the sample provider rather than from assay-based typing. The dataset comprised deeply sampled blood TCRbeta repertoires from subjects exposed to, actively infected with, or recovered from COVID-19. The samples were drawn from the first 160 participants of the ongoing ImmuneRACE study and from about 1,200 subjects provided by 6 global collaborators. Nearly every sample came with metadata listing a de-identified subject ID, COVID-19 status, age in years and sex. A freely available public database, intended as a resource for researchers studying the immune response to SARS-CoV-2, is where the repertoires were released. The material from the prospective study consisted of cDNA or gDNA derived from T cells, B-cell-depleted T cells, or PBMCs. Study-wide conclusions, independent of this receptor: How much clinical and demographic metadata was included differed by source and by participant, and the metadata was provided uncurated.

The immunoSEQ Assay, a bias-controlled multiplex PCR, was used to amplify TCRbeta CDR3 regions from genomic DNA. The original pipeline was this. Within the assay, amplification of reference gene primers was used to estimate how many nucleated cells each sample contained. To quantify the absolute abundance of each unique TCRbeta CDR3 rearrangement, sequence reads were collapsed and filtered. For each sample, productive Simpson clonality was calculated as the square root of Simpson's diversity index over productive rearrangements. TCRdb holds this immuneACCESS table with in-frame rearrangements only. Some clones are missing; in checked studies, unresolved V genes explain under half, and the rest has no known cause. V, J and clone size reflect that table, while D and trimming were determined from the DNA. The sample table shows under 300,000 clones, and around 87% are seen once. The ten largest clonotypes hold around 1.6% of the sample.

Participants in the prospective study were enrolled through a virtual design, were aged roughly 18 to 100 years, and lived in 20 to 30 United States geographic areas. In the prospective study, cohorts were assigned on the basis of participant-reported clinical history obtained from a screening survey and a study questionnaire. Recovered participants in ImmuneRACE Cohort 3 were defined as having two consecutive negative NP/OP PCR tests, clearance from a healthcare professional, or resolution of symptoms. In the prospective study, mobile phlebotomists collected whole blood, serum and a nasopharyngeal or oropharyngeal swab from each participant. Additional blood draws and questionnaires over an approximately two-month period could optionally be provided by prospective study participants. Blood samples from the prospective study were shipped frozen or at room temperature prior to DNA extraction. CDR1 and CDR2 (MNHNY, SVGAGI) derive from the germline V gene (reference sequence). Spanning cysteine to phenylalanine, the CDR3 consists of 12 amino acids. CDR3 DNA only is kept here, 36 bases in frame from base 1. The germline ends are 9 bases apart after V is trimmed by 5 bases and J by 4 bases.

With respect to this clone: This receptor's antigen is unknown. No much larger clone exists at a distance of one base, and base qualities are not known.

The chain is made from TRBV6-6 and TRBJ2-7; a tentative D call is TRBD1 (6 bases match). Source material: PBMCs or T cells enriched from blood (not recorded which). The receptor was derived from a woman in her 50s who had recovered from COVID-19. The CDR3 region has the sequence CASSPGVYEQYF. The base sequence is TGTGCCAGCAGTCCAGGGGTGTACGAGCAGTACTTC.